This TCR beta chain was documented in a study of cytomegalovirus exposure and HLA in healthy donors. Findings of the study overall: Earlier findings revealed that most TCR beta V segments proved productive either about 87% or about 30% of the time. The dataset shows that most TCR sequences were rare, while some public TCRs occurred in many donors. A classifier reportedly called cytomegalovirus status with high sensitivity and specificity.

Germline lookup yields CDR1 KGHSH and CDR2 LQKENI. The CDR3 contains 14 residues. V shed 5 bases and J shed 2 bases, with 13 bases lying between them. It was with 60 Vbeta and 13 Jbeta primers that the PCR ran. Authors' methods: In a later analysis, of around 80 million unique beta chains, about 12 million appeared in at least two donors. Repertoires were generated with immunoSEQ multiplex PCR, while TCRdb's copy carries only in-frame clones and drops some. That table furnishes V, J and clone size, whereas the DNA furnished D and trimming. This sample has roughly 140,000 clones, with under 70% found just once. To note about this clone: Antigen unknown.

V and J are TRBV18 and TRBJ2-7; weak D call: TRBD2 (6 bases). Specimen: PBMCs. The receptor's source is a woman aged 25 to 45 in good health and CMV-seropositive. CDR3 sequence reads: CASSTSGETYEQYF. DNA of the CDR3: TGTGCCAGCTCAACGTCGGGGGAAACCTACGAGCAGTACTTC.